The 30 T cell receptor beta chains below were found in one sample sequenced in a study of CD8 T cells in ankylosing spondylitis. TCRdb recomputed calls from the 5' RACE reads with MiXCR, one row per CDR3 protein. This table holds under 400,000 distinct CDR3 sequences, more than 9% found once. Sequencing used blood, either unsorted or a sorted T cell fraction (not recorded which). The source is a female donor with ankylosing spondylitis or in good health (not recorded which).

This clonotype was counted a few times. V is TRBV11-2 and J is TRBJ2-1; D is perhaps TRBD1 or TRBD2 (5 bases each). Germline CDR1 SGHAT, CDR2 FQNNGV. This CDR3 has 17 residues. Trimming removed 5 bases from V and 0 bases from J, with 17 bases in between. This CDR3 reads CASSIRGRQSSYNEQFF. In DNA, the CDR3 is TGTGCCAGCAGCATCCGGGGACGTCAGAGCTCCTACAATGAGCAGTTCTTC.

V is TRBV24-1 and J is TRBJ2-1; D is unresolved. CDR3 length: 15 amino acids. Germline V lookup: CDR1 KGHDR, CDR2 SFDVKD. V gave up 0 bases and J gave up 4 bases, with 9 bases separating them. CDR3 nucleotide sequence: TGTGCCACCAGTGATTTGCGGGCCAATTACAATGAGCAGTTCTTC. Translating it yields CATSDLRANYNEQFF.

In its sample, this clonotype was seen a few times. The junction and the germline gene differ at one end; a read error may be behind it. The chain joins TRBV12-3 or TRBV12-4 to TRBJ2-5, with TRBD1 matching 7 bases. The CDR3 has 14 residues. The CDR3 nucleotides are TGTGCCAGCAGCTTAGACAGGGATTTGGAGACCCAGTACTTC. Protein product: CASSLDRDLETQYF.

V gene TRBV7-6 combines with J gene TRBJ2-5, with D possibly TRBD2 on 6 matching bases. V dropped 4 bases and J dropped 2 bases, with 14 bases sitting between them. The CDR3 covers 15 residues. The V gene's germline CDR1 is SGHVS and CDR2 FNYEAQ. CDR3 in amino acids: CASSSDYGRQETQYF. The CDR3 nucleotides are TGTGCCAGCAGCTCGGACTACGGCCGTCAAGAGACCCAGTACTTC.

This clonotype was seen a few times. This chain uses TRBV12-3 or TRBV12-4 with TRBJ2-2, with 9 bases identical to TRBD2. The CDR3 runs to 16 residues. V dropped 6 bases and J dropped 4; count of bases not matched to a gene: 9. The CDR3: CASSYVAGDTTGELFF. The CDR3 DNA reads as TGTGCCAGCAGCTACGTAGCGGGAGATACCACCGGGGAGCTGTTTTTT.

The chain has TRBV28 and TRBJ2-1; 8 bases agree with TRBD2. Trimming took 3 bases from V and 3 from J; bases not matched to a gene: 7. This CDR3 has 16 amino acids. In germline, CDR1 is MDHEN, CDR2 SYDVKM. CDR3 loop: CASSFRGAGGYNEQFF. The CDR3, as DNA: TGTGCCAGCAGTTTCCGAGGGGCGGGGGGCTACAATGAGCAGTTCTTC.

This clonotype was picked up many times. The rearrangement links TRBV12-3 or TRBV12-4 to TRBJ2-7; 8 bases are shared with TRBD1. This CDR3 spans 14 amino acids. The V gene end was trimmed by 4 bases and the J gene end by 6 bases; junction bases not matched to a gene: 8. The CDR3 DNA reads as TGTGCCAGCAGTTCCGGGACAGGCAGTAGCGAGCAGTACTTC. Translating gives CASSSGTGSSEQYF.

At least ten counts were recorded for this clonotype. This chain joins TRBV20-1 and TRBJ2-7; possibly TRBD2 for D (5 bases). This CDR3 contains 8 residues. Trimming pared 7 bases from V and 11 bases from J, leaving 9 bases between. CDR1 and CDR2 from the germline V gene are DFQATT and SNEGSKA (reference sequence). The CDR3 is CSVPGKYF. The DNA of the CDR3 is TGCAGTGTCCCGGGGAAGTACTTC.

In this sample, this clonotype turned up many times. The V gene is TRBV20-1, the J gene TRBJ2-2, with 9 nucleotides matching TRBD2. V was clipped by 0 bases and J by 10 bases; unmatched bases: 9. The germline V gene encodes CDR1 DFQATT and CDR2 SNEGSKA (reference sequence). CDR3 length: 15 residues. The CDR3 loop reads CSARDQSSGAKELFF. The CDR3 DNA reads TGCAGTGCTAGAGATCAGTCTAGCGGGGCGAAGGAGCTGTTTTTT.

In its sample, this clonotype was seen many times. CDR3 nucleotide sequence: TGTGCCAGCAAGTGGGTACTAGCGCCATCCTACGAGCAGTACTTC. This encodes CASKWVLAPSYEQYF. The chain couples TRBV28 to TRBJ2-7; 7 bases align to TRBD2. The CDR3 is 15 amino acids. The germline V gene encodes CDR1 MDHEN and CDR2 SYDVKM. With 7 bases clipped from V and 1 base from J, the junction kept 10 bases outside the gene matches.

The rearrangement links TRBV20-1 to TRBJ2-7; TRBD1 matches at 11 bases. This CDR3 spans 15 amino acids. V was clipped by 3 bases and J by 5 bases; unmatched bases: 9. CDR1 is DFQATT, CDR2 SNEGSKA, per germline (reference sequence). CDR3 loop: CSARMGQGDLHEQYF. The CDR3 nucleotides read TGCAGTGCTAGGATGGGACAGGGGGATCTGCACGAGCAGTACTTC.

This clonotype has a count of ten or more. The J gene is TRBJ1-2, the V gene TRBV7-2, with 8 positions matching TRBD1. Trimming at V came to 7 bases and at J to 4 bases, leaving 11 bases not matched to a gene. The CDR3 totals 15 residues. Germline CDR1 reads SGHTA; CDR2 reads FQGNSA. CDR3 in amino acids: CASNPAGGYGYGYTF. CDR3 bases: TGTGCCAGCAACCCCGCAGGGGGCTACGGCTATGGCTACACCTTC.

The CDR3 bases are TGTGCCAGCCAACCCGAGGGCCAAGGAGGCTACACCTTC. This translates into CASQPEGQGGYTF. The chain carries TRBV6-1 and TRBJ1-2; D is unresolved. Germline CDR1 is MNHNS and CDR2 is SASEGT. Trimming removed 8 bases at V and 8 bases at J, with 18 bases between. The CDR3 extends over 13 amino acids.

The J gene is TRBJ2-6, the V gene TRBV7-8; 7 bases agree with TRBD1. The CDR3 has 16 amino acids. Trimming removed 5 bases from V and 1 base from J; junction bases left unmatched: 5. In germline, CDR1 is SGHVS, CDR2 FQNEAQ. CDR3 sequence reads: CASSPSTGSGANVLTF. Here the CDR3 DNA reads TGTGCCAGCAGCCCGTCGACAGGGTCTGGGGCCAACGTCCTGACTTTC.

The table lists this clonotype with many counts. V and J are TRBV29-1 and TRBJ2-7; 9 nucleotides agree with TRBD1. The CDR3 is 14 amino acids. CDR1 is SQVTM, CDR2 ANQGSEA, per germline. The J segment lost 3 bases and the V segment lost 6 bases, leaving 9 bases of the junction unmatched. The CDR3: CSVLGGTGHYEQYF. The CDR3 DNA sequence: TGCAGCGTGCTTGGGGGGACAGGGCACTACGAGCAGTACTTC.

This clonotype was counted only a few times. V gene TRBV25-1 combines with J gene TRBJ2-6, with a weak D call TRBD2 (6 bases). Per germline, CDR1 MGHDK and CDR2 SYGVNS. This CDR3 contains 16 residues. Trimming took 1 base from V and 1 from J, leaving 8 bases between them. CDR3 amino acids: CASSESGGSGANVLTF. The CDR3 coding sequence is TGTGCCAGCAGTGAATCTGGGGGGTCTGGGGCCAACGTCCTGACTTTC.

The table lists this clonotype with many counts. The chain couples TRBV5-1 to TRBJ2-1; a possible D gene is TRBD2 (6 bases). Germline CDR1 SGHRS, CDR2 YFSETQ. CDR3 length: 15 residues. V was pared by 4 bases and J by 3 bases, with 14 bases between. CDR3 nucleotide sequence: TGCGCCAGCAGCATCTCGCAGGACTACTACAATGAGCAGTTCTTC. Encoded protein: CASSISQDYYNEQFF.

The rearrangement links TRBV18 to TRBJ2-3; unclear D gene. Germline V gene lookup returns CDR1 KGHSH and CDR2 LQKENI. CDR3 length: 14 residues. V lost 1 base and J 5 bases, leaving 10 bases between the germline ends. CDR3 sequence: CASSPLLARDTQYF. CDR3 DNA sequence: TGTGCCAGCTCACCACTCCTTGCGAGAGATACGCAGTATTTT.

The sample holds many counts of this clonotype. V and J are TRBV4-3 and TRBJ2-1, with TRBD2 identical over 10 bases. CDR3 length equals 18 residues. Germline CDR1 and CDR2: LGHNA and YSLEER. The J segment lost 7 bases and the V segment lost 0 bases, leaving 12 bases of the junction unmatched. The CDR3 bases are TGCGCCAGCAGCCAAGAGTTTGTCAGTCGACTAGCGGGTAATGAGCAGTTCTTC. This sequence encodes CASSQEFVSRLAGNEQFF.

This clonotype has at least ten counts. The J gene is TRBJ2-3, the V gene TRBV20-1; a weak D match, TRBD2 (5 bases). The germline V and J ends were trimmed by 0 bases and 2 bases, with 9 bases remaining between them. CDR3 length equals 14 residues. In germline, CDR1 is DFQATT, CDR2 SNEGSKA (reference sequence). The CDR3 reads CSARDPTTTDTQYF. The DNA of the CDR3 is TGCAGTGCTAGAGATCCGACTACCACAGATACGCAGTATTTT.

This rearrangement joins TRBV10-3 to TRBJ2-2; TRBD2 matches at 9 bases. Germline V CDR1 and CDR2: ENHRY, SYGVKD. This CDR3 contains 19 residues. V shed 6 bases and J 5 bases; nucleotides not matched to a gene: 19. The CDR3 DNA is TGTGCCATCAGCCCCGGACTAGCGCGATACCGAGGGGGAACCGGGGAGCTGTTTTTT. It codes for CAISPGLARYRGGTGELFF.

This clonotype was recorded a few times. The chain uses TRBV5-1 and TRBJ2-4; D call uncertain. CDR3 length: 18 residues. The germline CDR1 and CDR2 sequences are SGHRS and YFSETQ. The V and J ends lost 0 bases and 2 bases respectively, with 18 bases between them. CDR3 sequence reads: CASSLEGRRDLTKNIQYF. As DNA, the CDR3 is TGCGCCAGCAGCTTGGAGGGCCGAAGGGATTTGACCAAAAACATTCAGTACTTC.

This clonotype occurred many times. This chain uses TRBV10-2 with TRBJ1-2; D uncertain. From germline, CDR1 is WSHSY and CDR2 SAAADI. This CDR3 has 15 amino acids. Trimming took 0 bases from V and 2 from J, leaving 10 bases between them. The chain's CDR3 is CASSESTRGNYGYTF. Here the CDR3 DNA reads TGCGCCAGCAGTGAGTCGACTCGCGGAAACTATGGCTACACCTTC.

This sequence joins TRBV7-3 and TRBJ2-1; 9 bases agree with TRBD1. CDR1 and CDR2 (germline): SGHTA, FQGTGA. V gave up 0 bases and J gave up 8 bases; unmatched junction bases: 14. The CDR3 loop spans 18 amino acids. CDR3 DNA: TGTGCCAGCAGCTTAACTTATTACCGGGACAGGGATGGCGATGAGCAGTTCTTC. Its protein product is CASSLTYYRDRDGDEQFF.

Concerning this clonotype: Its ends do not fully match the called genes, so a read error is possible. The CDR3 is CAGRRTGDTGELFF. The CDR3 coding sequence is TGCGCCGGCAGACGAACAGGGGACACCGGGGAGCTGTTTTTT. This chain joins TRBV5-1 and TRBJ2-2; 7 bases are shared with TRBD1. This CDR3 spans 14 amino acids. From germline, CDR1 is SGHRS and CDR2 YFSETQ.

The table lists this clonotype with many counts. This chain links TRBV12-3 or TRBV12-4 with TRBJ2-3; D not resolved. The V and J ends lost 5 bases and 5 bases respectively, with 5 bases between them. CDR3 length: 11 amino acids. CDR3 coding DNA: TGTGCCAGCAGTGAGCGAGATACGCAGTATTTT. Translated: CASSERDTQYF.

This clonotype was picked up many times. This sequence joins TRBV12-3 or TRBV12-4 and TRBJ1-4; 8 bases agree with TRBD1. The CDR3 loop spans 14 amino acids. Trimming removed 6 bases from V and 8 bases from J; junction bases left unmatched: 8. CDR3 DNA: TGTGCCAGCAGCAACCGACAGGGGCTCGAAAAACTGTTTTTT. Translation gives CASSNRQGLEKLFF.

At least ten counts were recorded for this clonotype. The genes are TRBV20-1 and TRBJ2-7, with 7 bases lining up with TRBD2. This CDR3 has 12 amino acids. CDR1 and CDR2 from the germline V gene are DFQATT and SNEGSKA (reference sequence). The V and J ends lost 6 bases and 4 bases, in that order; junction bases with no gene match: 6. CDR3 sequence (DNA): TGCAGTGCCGGGACTATTGGGTACGAGCAGTACTTC. Protein: CSAGTIGYEQYF.

The chain links TRBV5-1 to TRBJ1-1, with unresolved D. CDR1 and CDR2 from the germline V gene are SGHRS and YFSETQ. The V end lost 3 bases, the J end lost 0 bases, and 9 bases lay between the germline ends. The CDR3 runs 14 residues. The CDR3, as DNA: TGCGCCAGCAGCTCCGACACCTTGAACACTGAAGCTTTCTTT. It encodes CASSSDTLNTEAFF.

This clonotype was detected many times. The chain couples TRBV5-1 to TRBJ2-1; TRBD1 agrees at 12 bases. Germline V CDR1 and CDR2: SGHRS, YFSETQ. V was pared by 5 bases and J by 7 bases, with 4 bases of the junction left unmatched. This CDR3 has 14 amino acids. CDR3 coding DNA: TGCGCCAGCAGGGGACAGGGGGCTTCAAATGAGCAGTTCTTC. Protein: CASRGQGASNEQFF.